The 11 T cell receptor beta chains reported below all come from one sample, sequenced in a study of response to subunit inactivated influenza vaccine. TCRdb re-analysed the RT-PCR reads in MiXCR, keeping a single row per CDR3 protein. The data contain 750,000 to 850,000 distinct CDR3 sequences, about a fifth of them singletons. The input for sequencing was PBMCs from blood, taken roughly 5 days after vaccination. The receptor source for this set is a man aged 45-65 years who received an inactivated influenza vaccine.

This rearrangement joins TRBV29-1 to TRBJ2-3; D may match TRBD1 or TRBD2 (5 bases each). The V gene's germline CDR1 is SQVTM and CDR2 ANQGSEA. V shed 4 bases and J shed 6 bases, with 11 bases lying between them. This CDR3 comprises 12 residues. Written as DNA, the CDR3 is TGCAGCGTTGCGGGGCTTAGGGATACGCAGTATTTT. Translated, it gives CSVAGLRDTQYF.

There are a few counts of this clonotype. This chain uses TRBV6-1 with TRBJ1-2, with D maybe TRBD1 (6 bases). V was cut by 8 bases and J by 4 bases, with 20 bases left in between. The CDR3 runs 15 residues. Germline V gene lookup returns CDR1 MNHNS and CDR2 SASEGT. The CDR3 sequence: CASFPLATGSYGYTF. The CDR3 bases are TGTGCCAGCTTTCCCCTTGCGACAGGTAGCTATGGCTACACCTTC.

This chain joins TRBV14 and TRBJ2-1; D gene unclear. This CDR3 is built from 16 residues. Per germline, CDR1 SGHDN and CDR2 FVKESK. V lost 1 base and J 3 bases, leaving 13 bases between the germline ends. Written as DNA, the CDR3 is TGTGCCAGCAGCCAAGTGGGTATGGGGTACTACAATGAGCAGTTCTTC. Translating gives CASSQVGMGYYNEQFF.

This clonotype has a handful of counts. The V gene is TRBV20-1, the J gene TRBJ2-7, with D maybe TRBD2 (7 bases). V gave up 3 bases and J gave up 8 bases, with 23 bases separating them. CDR1 is DFQATT, CDR2 SNEGSKA, per germline (reference sequence). This CDR3 is 15 amino acids long. As DNA, the CDR3 is TGCAGTGCTAGTAAAGGGGGACCCCGGGAGGATAAGCAGTACTTC. Translation gives CSASKGGPREDKQYF.

The chain joins TRBV5-5 to TRBJ2-1, with 9 bases aligning to TRBD2. Trimming cost V 4 bases and J 9 bases; bases outside gene matches: 14. The CDR3 covers 16 residues. Germline assignment: CDR1 SGHKS and CDR2 YYEKEE (reference sequence). The CDR3 coding sequence is TGTGCCAGCAGCCCCCGGAGCGCTAGCGGGGATCCTGAGCAGTTCTTC. Residues: CASSPRSASGDPEQFF.

This clonotype showed up just a few times. The chain couples TRBV5-6 to TRBJ1-5; D is undetermined. V shed 4 bases and J shed 4 bases, with 15 bases lying between them. CDR1 is SGHDT, CDR2 YYEEEE, per germline. There are 15 residues in the CDR3. The CDR3 is CASSQDPRRNQPQHF. The DNA of the CDR3 is TGTGCCAGCAGCCAAGACCCCCGGAGGAATCAGCCCCAGCATTTT.

This clonotype was found a few times. The gene calls are TRBV7-6 and TRBJ2-7; a possible D gene is TRBD2 (6 bases). Trimming removed 5 bases at V and 0 bases at J, with 11 bases between. This CDR3 is built from 14 residues. CDR1 and CDR2 from the germline V gene are SGHVS and FNYEAQ. The CDR3 protein is CASSQAGRSYEQYF. The DNA of the CDR3 is TGTGCCAGCAGCCAGGCGGGACGCTCCTACGAGCAGTACTTC.

V gene TRBV12-3 or TRBV12-4 combines with J gene TRBJ2-1; 8 bases fit TRBD2. V was pared by 3 bases and J by 6 bases, with 10 bases of the junction left unmatched. The CDR3 length is 16 residues. The CDR3 sequence: CASSFRGPGRGNEQFF. CDR3 DNA: TGTGCCAGCAGTTTCCGGGGTCCCGGGAGGGGCAATGAGCAGTTCTTC.

This sequence joins TRBV6-5 and TRBJ2-5; the D call may be TRBD1 or TRBD2 (5 bases each). V was shortened by 2 bases and J by 7 bases, with 8 bases between the two germline ends. CDR1 is MNHEY and CDR2 is SVGAGI in the germline V gene. The CDR3 is made up of 12 amino acids. The CDR3 loop reads CASSYGGRTQYF. CDR3 nucleotide sequence: TGTGCCAGCAGTTACGGGGGAAGGACCCAGTACTTC.

The rearrangement joins TRBV12-3 or TRBV12-4 to TRBJ2-7, with D possibly being TRBD1 (6 bases). The V gene lost 1 base and the J gene lost 3 bases, with 10 bases spanning the gap. The CDR3 runs to 14 residues. The CDR3 region has the DNA TGTGCCAGCAGTTTAGGTCTGGACAGCTACGAGCAGTACTTC. It encodes CASSLGLDSYEQYF.

This clonotype came up many times. J is TRBJ2-6 and V is TRBV20-1; TRBD2 aligns across 8 bases. CDR3 size: 16 residues. Germline V gives CDR1 DFQATT, CDR2 SNEGSKA (reference sequence). J was trimmed by 2 bases and V by 0 bases; bases with no gene match: 3. CDR3 coding DNA: TGCAGTGCTAGAGATTGGCGGGGGGCTGGGGCCAACGTCCTGACTTTC. This codes for CSARDWRGAGANVLTF.